The next 25 T cell receptor beta chains were all read from a single sample in a study of technical replicates of blood from a few donors. Sequenced by immunoSEQ multiplex PCR; TCRdb stores in-frame clones only, minus some. The sample shows nearly 80,000 clones, around 90% of them seen only once. The specimen sequenced was T cells isolated from PBMCs. The receptors here all came from a human donor in good health.

The rearrangement links TRBV5-6 to TRBJ2-5, with D perhaps TRBD2 (5 bases). V was cut by 5 bases and J by 4 bases, with 27 bases left in between. Looked up from germline, CDR1 is SGHDT and CDR2 is YYEEEE. The CDR3 has 18 residues. CDR3 DNA: TGTGCCAGCAGTCATGATGTTCCGGCCGACTACCAACCAGAGACCCAGTACTTC. Amino acids: CASSHDVPADYQPETQYF.

This chain links TRBV14 with TRBJ2-5, with D tentatively TRBD1 (6 bases). V lost 3 bases and J 4 bases, leaving 9 bases between the germline ends. CDR3 length: 13 amino acids. Germline values: CDR1 SGHDN, CDR2 FVKESK. In nucleotides, the CDR3 is TGTGCCAGCAGCCAGGGGGCGAGAGAGACCCAGTACTTC. Its protein product is CASSQGARETQYF. The whole variable domain, filled in from reference TRBV14 and TRBJ2-5, reads EAGVTQFPSHSVIEKGQTVTLRCDPISGHDNLYWYRRVMGKEIKFLLHFVKESKQDESGMPNNRFLAERTGGTYSTLKVQPAELEDSGVYFCASSQGARETQYFGPGTRLLVL.

The J gene is TRBJ1-1, the V gene TRBV20-1; D gene unclear. Trimming took 8 bases from V and 3 from J, leaving 7 bases between them. Germline V CDR1 and CDR2: DFQATT, SNEGSKA (reference sequence). The CDR3 contains 10 residues. This chain's CDR3 is CSPYDTEAFF. As DNA, the CDR3 is TGCAGTCCCTATGACACTGAAGCTTTCTTT.

The V gene is TRBV5-8, the J gene TRBJ1-3; D is uncertain. The V end was cut by 4 bases, the J end by 0 bases, with 14 bases between. CDR1 and CDR2 from the germline V gene are SGHTS and YDEGEE. The CDR3 totals 16 residues. In nucleotides, the CDR3 is TGTGCCAGCAGCCCGAGACACGCTACCTCTGGAAACACCATATATTTT. This encodes CASSPRHATSGNTIYF.

A word on this clone: The junction and the germline gene differ at one end; a read error may be behind it. The J gene is TRBJ2-6, the V gene TRBV4-3; 9 nucleotides line up with TRBD1. CDR3 length: 18 amino acids. Germline CDR1 is LGHNA and CDR2 is YSLEER. The CDR3 protein is CTSSPSWDRESGANVLTF. CDR3 bases: TGCACCAGCAGCCCAAGTTGGGACAGGGAATCTGGGGCCAACGTCCTGACTTTC.

This clone showed up just a few times. This rearrangement joins TRBV15 to TRBJ1-5; 9 nucleotides line up with TRBD1. Germline CDR1 and CDR2: LNHNV and YYDKDF (reference sequence). The CDR3 is 14 residues long. J lost 4 bases, V lost 6 bases, and 4 bases had no gene match. The CDR3 loop is CATRMGQGNQPQHF. CDR3 in DNA: TGTGCCACCAGGATGGGACAGGGAAATCAGCCCCAGCATTTT.

The rearrangement uses TRBV18 and TRBJ1-5; possibly TRBD1 for D (5 bases). From germline, CDR1 is KGHSH and CDR2 LQKENI. Trimming cost V 2 bases and J 5 bases, with 13 bases left between them. The CDR3 is 15 residues long. CDR3 sequence: CASSPVRQGDQPQHF. The DNA for the CDR3 is TGTGCCAGCTCACCAGTCCGGCAGGGTGATCAGCCCCAGCATTTT.

V and J are TRBV27 and TRBJ1-2; TRBD1 matches at 7 bases. The CDR3 spans 15 residues. With 5 bases clipped from V and 8 bases from J, the junction kept 14 bases outside the gene matches. Per the germline V gene, CDR1 is MNHEY and CDR2 is SMNVEV (reference sequence). CDR3 loop: CASSNWGQMTLGYTF. In nucleotides, the CDR3 is TGTGCCAGCAGTAACTGGGGACAGATGACTCTGGGCTACACCTTC.

The chain recombines TRBV28 with TRBJ2-3, with 13 positions matching TRBD2. The ends lost 5 bases at V and 7 bases at J; junction bases unmatched: 9. CDR3 length: 16 residues. Germline CDR1 MDHEN, CDR2 SYDVKM. The CDR3 bases are TGTGCCAGCAGTCCTAGGACTAGCGGGAGCCAAAATACGCAGTATTTT. It is translated as CASSPRTSGSQNTQYF.

The gene calls are TRBV6-5 and TRBJ1-2; D gene ambiguous. Germline-derived CDR1 and CDR2 are MNHEY and SVGAGI. The CDR3 covers 15 residues. Between the trimmed V and J ends, which lost 4 bases and 4 bases, there was a span of 16 bases. The DNA for the CDR3 is TGTGCCAGCAGTTTAATCCTACAGAGTACCTATGGCTACACCTTC. Amino acids: CASSLILQSTYGYTF.

The CDR3 DNA reads as TGCGCCAGCAGCCATACAGGACAGGAAGCTTTCTTT. The encoded protein is CASSHTGQEAFF. The rearrangement joins TRBV4-1 to TRBJ1-1, with a possible D match to TRBD1 (6 bases). The CDR3 sequence is 12 residues long. Deletions cut 3 bases from V and 8 bases from J, with 10 bases between. Germline V gene sequence: CDR1 MGHRA, CDR2 YSYEKL.

The chain is built from TRBV27 and TRBJ2-7; 8 bases align to TRBD1. Germline V gene sequence: CDR1 MNHEY, CDR2 SMNVEV (reference sequence). The CDR3 has 15 amino acids. V dropped 3 bases and J dropped 2; count of bases not matched to a gene: 6. The CDR3 region is CASSFRDRQPYEQYF. CDR3 bases: TGTGCCAGCAGTTTTAGGGACAGGCAACCCTACGAGCAGTACTTC.

This clone was recorded once. V is TRBV6-1 and J is TRBJ2-1; perhaps TRBD2 as D (6 bases). V lost 6 bases to trimming and J lost 0 bases, with 6 bases between them. CDR1 and CDR2 from the germline V gene are MNHNS and SASEGT. The CDR3 contains 13 residues. CDR3 coding DNA: TGTGCCAGCAGGACTAGCTCCTACAATGAGCAGTTCTTC. This sequence encodes CASRTSSYNEQFF.

The V and J genes are TRBV25-1 and TRBJ2-3; 8 bases are shared with TRBD1. CDR1 and CDR2 from the germline V gene are MGHDK and SYGVNS. V gave up 5 bases and J gave up 4 bases; unmatched junction bases: 8. CDR3 size: 15 residues. CDR3 nucleotides: TGTGCCAGCAGTCAGACAGGGGCTCGGGCAGATACGCAGTATTTT. Translated, it gives CASSQTGARADTQYF. Full variable domain (outside the CDR3, taken from reference TRBV25-1 and TRBJ2-3): EADIYQTPRYLVIGTGKKITLECSQTMGHDKMYWYQQDPGMELHLIHYSYGVNSTEKGDLSSESTVSRIRTEHFPLTLESARPSHTSQYLCASSQTGARADTQYFGPGTRLTVL.

The rearrangement joins TRBV5-6 to TRBJ2-7, with TRBD1 matching 11 bases. The CDR3 is made up of 16 amino acids. J lost 4 bases, V lost 0 bases, and 6 bases had no gene match. Looked up from germline, CDR1 is SGHDT and CDR2 is YYEEEE. In nucleotides, the CDR3 is TGTGCCAGCAGCTTGGGTGGGACAGGGGGACCATACGAGCAGTACTTC. Its protein product is CASSLGGTGGPYEQYF.

The rearrangement uses TRBV10-3 and TRBJ2-3; D is undetermined. The CDR3 is 14 residues long. Germline V lookup: CDR1 ENHRY, CDR2 SYGVKD. V was pared by 3 bases and J by 2 bases, with 9 bases between. CDR3 sequence (DNA): TGTGCCATCAGTGACTCGTCTTTCACAGATACGCAGTATTTT. Amino acids: CAISDSSFTDTQYF.

J is TRBJ2-7 and V is TRBV28, with a possible D match to TRBD1 (6 bases). The CDR3 is 14 amino acids. Germline V gene sequence: CDR1 MDHEN, CDR2 SYDVKM. V lost 3 bases, J lost 5 bases, and 14 bases lay in between. The CDR3 loop is CASSFFASGDEQYF. The CDR3 nucleotides read TGTGCCAGCAGTTTCTTCGCCTCAGGGGACGAGCAGTACTTC.

The V call is TRBV7-9, the J call TRBJ2-7, with D uncertain. The V end was cut by 5 bases, the J end by 4 bases, with 15 bases between. Germline V CDR1 and CDR2: SEHNR, FQNEAQ (reference sequence). CDR3 length equals 14 residues. The CDR3 spells CASSLTDSRYEQYF. The CDR3 nucleotides read TGTGCCAGCAGCCTTACTGACTCCCGGTACGAGCAGTACTTC.

This chain links TRBV11-3 with TRBJ2-1; D call uncertain. In germline, CDR1 is SGHNT, CDR2 YENEEA. There are 13 residues in the CDR3. Between the trimmed V and J ends, which lost 7 bases and 3 bases, there was a span of 10 bases. Here the CDR3 reads CASTFGYYNEQFF. The CDR3, as DNA: TGTGCCAGCACTTTCGGGTACTACAATGAGCAGTTCTTC. Full variable domain (outside the CDR3, taken from reference TRBV11-3 and TRBJ2-1): EAGVVQSPRYKIIEKKQPVAFWCNPISGHNTLYWYLQNLGQGPELLIRYENEEAVDDSQLPKDRFSAERLKGVDSTLKIQPAELGDSAVYLCASTFGYYNEQFFGPGTRLTVL.

The J gene is TRBJ1-1, the V gene TRBV6-5; D gene unclear. The CDR3 has 15 residues. CDR1 MNHEY and CDR2 SVGAGI come from the germline V gene. V shed 4 bases and J shed 4 bases, with 16 bases lying between them. CDR3: CASSSPRLTSTEAFF. CDR3 coding DNA: TGTGCCAGCAGTTCCCCTAGGCTGACGTCCACTGAAGCTTTCTTT.

The V gene is TRBV12-5, the J gene TRBJ2-3; TRBD2 matches at 10 bases. Germline CDR1 is LGHNT and CDR2 is FRNRAP. This CDR3 is 15 amino acids long. The trim removed 5 bases at V and 4 bases at J, leaving 6 bases unmatched. The CDR3 sequence: CASGGIAGGSDTQYF. The CDR3 bases are TGTGCTAGTGGTGGGATAGCGGGAGGTTCAGATACGCAGTATTTT.

The chain employs TRBV30 and TRBJ1-4, with D tentatively TRBD1 (5 bases). V was trimmed by 2 bases and J by 4 bases, leaving 11 bases between them. The CDR3 totals 14 residues. Per the germline V gene, CDR1 is GTSNPN and CDR2 is SVGIG (reference sequence). CDR3: CAWSLDTDNEKLFF. CDR3 DNA: TGTGCCTGGAGTCTGGACACGGATAATGAAAAACTGTTTTTT.

This chain links TRBV25-1 with TRBJ1-2, with TRBD1 matching over 7 bases. This CDR3 has 13 residues. The V and J ends lost 3 bases and 7 bases, in that order; junction bases with no gene match: 5. Germline V gene sequence: CDR1 MGHDK, CDR2 SYGVNS. The CDR3 sequence is CASSEGDSLGYTF. Written as DNA, the CDR3 is TGTGCCAGCAGTGAGGGGGACAGCCTTGGCTACACCTTC.

The chain carries TRBV11-2 and TRBJ2-1; 9 nucleotides agree with TRBD1. The germline CDR1 and CDR2 sequences are SGHAT and FQNNGV. This CDR3 comprises 17 residues. With 1 base clipped from V and 6 bases from J, the junction kept 10 bases outside the gene matches. The CDR3 spells CASSLVKGQGSGNEQFF. CDR3 DNA sequence: TGTGCCAGCAGCTTAGTCAAGGGACAGGGAAGCGGCAATGAGCAGTTCTTC.

The chain recombines TRBV14 with TRBJ1-6; D is possibly TRBD1 (5 bases). V shed 0 bases and J shed 9 bases, with 12 bases lying between them. CDR3 length: 15 amino acids. In germline, CDR1 is SGHDN, CDR2 FVKESK. CDR3 sequence: CASSQDQGRSSPLHF. CDR3 nucleotide sequence: TGTGCCAGCAGCCAAGATCAGGGAAGGAGTTCACCCCTCCACTTT.